This TCR beta chain was documented in a study of CD4 and CD8 cells across lung adenocarcinoma regions. Trimming took off 4 bases at V and 16 bases at J, with 28 bases between the two ends. The CDR3 is made up of 16 amino acids. Germline assignment: CDR1 MNHEY and CDR2 SVGAGI. The patients had localized lung adenocarcinoma, a non-small cell subtype. Via MiXCR, TCRdb re-called the PCR reads, giving one row per CDR3 protein. The sample contains around 25,000 distinct CDR3 sequences, 50% of which appear only once. The rearrangement links TRBV6-5 to TRBJ2-2; D ambiguous. The origin of this receptor is a male donor with lung adenocarcinoma. The CD4 and CD8 labels of this study may be unreliable. The sample was CD8+ T cells from the center of a lung tumor. The CDR3, as DNA: TGTGCCAGCAGTTCCAGTCATACCGTGAGCACAGAGAAGCAGTTTTTT. Protein: CASSSSHTVSTEKQFF.